This TCR beta chain stems from a study of monozygotic twins with inflammatory bowel disease. General observations from the study: Support for any single strong IBD-associated signal or clonotype was not found. TCRbeta diversity (inverse Simpson) was lower in IBD patients than in healthy co-twins. Healthy twins showed more clonotype sharing with others than IBD patients, especially patients with disease activity.

As regards this clonotype: As yet, its antigen is unknown.

This CDR3 region has 13 residues. CDR1 SGHTA and CDR2 FQGNSA come from the germline V gene. TCRdb reprocessed the 5' RACE reads and stores each CDR3 protein as one record, lacking DNA. The sample totals approximately 150,000 distinct CDR3 sequences; its top ten clones hold roughly 2.6%. V and J are TRBV7-2 and TRBJ2-7. Material: blood. The receptor was derived from a human donor with ulcerative colitis or Crohn's disease, or a healthy co-twin of an affected twin (not recorded which). CDR3 sequence reads: CASSLEQDYEQYF.